The 17 T cell receptor beta chains in this list originate from one sample, sequenced in a study of blood T cell repertoires in COVID-19. The assay was immunoSEQ multiplex PCR, and TCRdb's table has in-frame clones only and misses some. The repertoire holds around 400,000 clones, with around 87% as singletons. The sample was peripheral blood. The receptors were gathered from a woman aged 55-69 years with COVID-19, enrolled during active disease.

This chain links TRBV6-5 with TRBJ1-4, with 9 nucleotides matching TRBD1. The CDR3 totals 14 residues. V shed 6 bases and J 10 bases; nucleotides not matched to a gene: 9. The germline CDR1 and CDR2 sequences are MNHEY and SVGAGI. The CDR3 sequence is CASRKGDRVGKLFF. For the CDR3, the DNA is TGTGCCAGCAGAAAAGGGGACAGGGTCGGAAAACTGTTTTTT.

The chain uses TRBV7-9 and TRBJ1-4, with 12 bases lining up with TRBD1. The germline V gene has CDR1 SEHNR and CDR2 FQNEAQ (reference sequence). After removal of 2 bases from V and 7 bases from J, the junction contained 8 bases not matched to a gene. The CDR3 is 17 residues long. The CDR3 region is CASSLQGQGALGEKLFF. DNA for the CDR3: TGTGCCAGCAGCTTACAGGGACAGGGGGCGCTAGGTGAAAAACTGTTTTTT.

This chain joins TRBV28 and TRBJ1-4; 9 nucleotides align to TRBD1. V trimming: 10 bases; J trimming: 7 bases; junction bases outside the gene matches: 4. This CDR3 has 12 amino acids. Germline CDR1 and CDR2: MDHEN and SYDVKM. The CDR3 loop is CATRTGVEKLFF. DNA of the CDR3: TGTGCCACCCGGACAGGGGTTGAAAAACTGTTTTTT.

The V gene is TRBV12-2, the J gene TRBJ1-4. TRBV12-2 is listed as a pseudogene. The CDR3 is 15 residues long. CDR3: CASRPRRWENEKLFF. Here the CDR3 DNA reads TGTGCAAGTCGCCCCCGACGGTGGGAGAATGAAAAACTGTTTTTT.

The chain links TRBV19 to TRBJ1-4; D is possibly TRBD1 (6 bases). This CDR3 spans 15 amino acids. In germline, CDR1 is LNHDA, CDR2 SQIVND (reference sequence). V lost 8 bases and J 5 bases, leaving 18 bases between the germline ends. The CDR3 nucleotides are TGTGCCAGTGGGTCCAATGGGGGCCGCAATGAAAAACTGTTTTTT. The encoded protein is CASGSNGGRNEKLFF.

V is TRBV25-1 and J is TRBJ1-6; D is unclear. Germline loops: CDR1 MGHDK, CDR2 SYGVNS. The CDR3 has 12 amino acids. V was clipped by 4 bases and J by 10 bases, with 8 bases between them. The DNA of the CDR3 is TGTGCCAGCAGTGGTAAAGCCTCACCCCTCCACTTT. Translated: CASSGKASPLHF.

V usage is TRBV11-1 and J usage is TRBJ2-3, with a possible D match to TRBD2 (5 bases). Germline lookup yields CDR1 SGHAT and CDR2 FQDESV (reference sequence). With 4 bases removed from V and 2 bases from J, the gap between germline ends came to 13 bases. The CDR3 covers 15 residues. This chain's CDR3 is CASSWTYSVTDTQYF. The CDR3 DNA reads TGTGCCAGCAGCTGGACTTATTCTGTCACAGATACGCAGTATTTT.

This clone was counted a single time. The chain combines TRBV5-1 with TRBJ1-6; 7 bases align to TRBD1. The CDR3 is 14 amino acids. Trimming removed 2 bases from V and 8 bases from J; junction bases left unmatched: 4. The germline CDR1 and CDR2 sequences are SGHRS and YFSETQ. In DNA form, the CDR3 reads TGCGCCAGCAGCTTAGGGGGCGCGGATTCACCCCTCCACTTT. Residues: CASSLGGADSPLHF.

This chain uses TRBV6-5 with TRBJ2-7; TRBD2 matches at 7 bases. The V and J ends lost 4 bases and 2 bases, in that order; junction bases with no gene match: 8. Germline V gene lookup returns CDR1 MNHEY and CDR2 SVGAGI. The CDR3 runs to 15 residues. As DNA, the CDR3 is TGTGCCAGCAGTTCCACTAGCGCATCCCCCTACGAGCAGTACTTC. Translation: CASSSTSASPYEQYF.

This clone was found once. This chain links TRBV30 with TRBJ2-3, with TRBD2 matching over 9 bases. The CDR3 has 16 residues. Germline lookup yields CDR1 GTSNPN and CDR2 SVGIG (reference sequence). The V segment lost 3 bases and the J segment 6 bases; nucleotides outside the gene matches: 13. CDR3 nucleotide sequence: TGTGCCTGGAGCGGAACGGGACTAGCCTACGGCGATACGCAGTATTTT. Protein product: CAWSGTGLAYGDTQYF.

This clone was seen only once. The chain has TRBV18 and TRBJ2-2, with D perhaps TRBD1 (5 bases). Germline V gene sequence: CDR1 KGHSH, CDR2 LQKENI. The CDR3 is made up of 15 amino acids. V was pared by 6 bases and J by 4 bases, with 15 bases between. The CDR3 DNA reads TGTGCCAGCTCTGTTCAGGGTGGAGTCACCGGGGAGCTGTTTTTT. This sequence encodes CASSVQGGVTGELFF.

Comments on this clone: Sequence at one end of the junction differs from germline and may be a read error. The chain carries TRBV24-1 and TRBJ1-1, with TRBD1 as a possible D gene (6 bases). The V gene's germline CDR1 is KGHDR and CDR2 SFDVKD. This CDR3 region has 13 residues. CDR3 DNA sequence: TGTGCCACCAGTGATTTGGCGGGGGCTGAGGCTTTCTTT. This sequence encodes CATSDLAGAEAFF.

The gene calls are TRBV5-4 and TRBJ2-7; 9 bases line up with TRBD1. The CDR3 is 15 amino acids. Germline CDR1 is SGHNT and CDR2 is YYREEE (reference sequence). Unmatched junction bases numbered 8, after V lost 4 bases and J lost 3 bases. For the CDR3, the DNA is TGTGCCAGCAGCCCCACCGGGACAGGGATCTACGAGCAGTACTTC. It yields the protein CASSPTGTGIYEQYF.

The chain links TRBV5-1 to TRBJ2-7, with a possible D match to TRBD1 (6 bases). V was pared by 9 bases and J by 6 bases, with 19 bases between. Germline lookup yields CDR1 SGHRS and CDR2 YFSETQ. CDR3 length equals 13 residues. The CDR3 region has the DNA TGCGCCACCGCGGACAGCCCAGACCGCGAGCAGTACTTC. Its protein product is CATADSPDREQYF.

The chain combines TRBV19 with TRBJ2-3; TRBD1 aligns across 11 bases. Losses at the gene ends were 7 bases for V and 3 bases for J; bases not matched to a gene: 6. This CDR3 has 15 residues. CDR1 and CDR2 (germline): LNHDA, SQIVND (reference sequence). The CDR3 DNA reads TGTGCCAGTACCCCCGGGACAGGGGGGACAGATACGCAGTATTTT. As protein: CASTPGTGGTDTQYF.

This sequence joins TRBV5-1 and TRBJ2-7; weak D call: TRBD2 (6 bases). In germline, CDR1 is SGHRS, CDR2 YFSETQ. The ends were cut back, 3 bases at V and 8 bases at J, with 15 bases in the middle. CDR3 size: 13 residues. CDR3 loop: CASSSTHTSQQYF. CDR3 nucleotides: TGCGCCAGCAGCTCTACACACACTAGCCAGCAGTACTTC.

DNA for the CDR3: TGTGCCACCCTCGCCCAGCAACAGGGGACTCGGGCTTTCTTT. It specifies CATLAQQQGTRAFF. The gene calls are TRBV10-3 and TRBJ1-1, with TRBD1 identical over 7 bases. The junction had 19 bases not matched to a gene; V was cut back by 10 bases and J by 11 bases. This CDR3 is 14 amino acids long. Germline lookup yields CDR1 ENHRY and CDR2 SYGVKD.